This TCR beta chain was identified in a study of control samples from healthy donors and cancer patients. Germline V gene sequence: CDR1 MGHRA, CDR2 YSYEKL. V lost 3 bases and J lost 1, with 6 bases in between. This CDR3 has 13 amino acids. Profiled with immunoSEQ multiplex PCR; TCRdb holds only in-frame clones, not every one. The table has over 120,000 clones, 90% to 95% seen once. The source is a man in his 60s with colorectal cancer. Sequencing input: PBMCs. V usage is TRBV4-1 and J usage is TRBJ1-2; the D is unclear. This chain's CDR3 is CASSQPGNYGYTF. For the CDR3, the DNA is TGCGCCAGCAGCCAGCCCGGTAACTATGGCTACACCTTC.